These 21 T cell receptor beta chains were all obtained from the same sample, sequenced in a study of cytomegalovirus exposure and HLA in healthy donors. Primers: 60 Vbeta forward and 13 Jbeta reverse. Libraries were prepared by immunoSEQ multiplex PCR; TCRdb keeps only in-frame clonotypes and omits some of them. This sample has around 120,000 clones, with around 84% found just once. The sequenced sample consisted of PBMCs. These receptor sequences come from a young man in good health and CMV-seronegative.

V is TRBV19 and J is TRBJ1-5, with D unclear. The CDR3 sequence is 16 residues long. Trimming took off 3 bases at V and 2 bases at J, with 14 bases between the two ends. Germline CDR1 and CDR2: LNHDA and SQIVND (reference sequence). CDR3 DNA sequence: TGTGCCAGTAGTATCCTTACTCGGGGTGGCAATCAGCCCCAGCATTTT. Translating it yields CASSILTRGGNQPQHF.

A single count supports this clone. CDR3 sequence (DNA): TGTGCCAGCAGCCGGACACCCCGGGACGAGCAGTACTTC. This sequence encodes CASSRTPRDEQYF. The rearrangement joins TRBV14 to TRBJ2-7; possibly TRBD1 for D (5 bases). Germline V gene lookup returns CDR1 SGHDN and CDR2 FVKESK. The V and J ends lost 4 bases and 5 bases respectively, with 12 bases between them. There are 13 residues in the CDR3.

CDR3 in amino acids: CAHSERGVWGVADYGYTF. The CDR3 bases are TGTGCCCACAGCGAGAGGGGTGTGTGGGGGGTCGCGGACTATGGCTACACCTTC. The chain joins TRBV10-3 to TRBJ1-2; TRBD1 might be the D (5 bases). V lost 11 bases and J 3 bases, leaving 31 bases between the germline ends. The CDR3 totals 18 residues. Germline V gene data show CDR1 as ENHRY and CDR2 as SYGVKD.

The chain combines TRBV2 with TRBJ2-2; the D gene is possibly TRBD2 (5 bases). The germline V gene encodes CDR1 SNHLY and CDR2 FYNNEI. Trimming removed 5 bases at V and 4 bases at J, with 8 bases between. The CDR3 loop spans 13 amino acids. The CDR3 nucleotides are TGTGCCAGCAGTCGGACTCTCACCGGGGAGCTGTTTTTT. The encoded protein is CASSRTLTGELFF. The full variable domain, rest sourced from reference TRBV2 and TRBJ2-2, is EPEVTQTPSHQVTQMGQEVILRCVPISNHLYFYWYRQILGQKVEFLVSFYNNEISEKSEIFDDQFSVERPDGSNFTLKIRSTKLEDSAMYFCASSRTLTGELFFGEGSRLTVL.

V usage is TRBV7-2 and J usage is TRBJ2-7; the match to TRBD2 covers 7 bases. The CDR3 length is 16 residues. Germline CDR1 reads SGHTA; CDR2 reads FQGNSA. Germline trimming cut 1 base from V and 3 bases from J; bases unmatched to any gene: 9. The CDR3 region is CASSLDGASGLYEQYF. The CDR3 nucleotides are TGTGCCAGCAGCTTAGATGGAGCTAGCGGTCTCTACGAGCAGTACTTC.

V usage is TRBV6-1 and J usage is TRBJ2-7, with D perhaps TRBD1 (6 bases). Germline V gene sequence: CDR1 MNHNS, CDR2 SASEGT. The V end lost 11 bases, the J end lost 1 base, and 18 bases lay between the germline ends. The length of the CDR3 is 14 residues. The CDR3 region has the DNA TGTGCCTCACAGGGAGCGTACCATTCCTACGAGCAGTACTTC. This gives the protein CASQGAYHSYEQYF.

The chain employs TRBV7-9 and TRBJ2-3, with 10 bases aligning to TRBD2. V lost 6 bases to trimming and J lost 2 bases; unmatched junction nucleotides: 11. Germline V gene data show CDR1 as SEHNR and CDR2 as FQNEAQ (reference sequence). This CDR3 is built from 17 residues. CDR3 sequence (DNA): TGTGCCAGCAGATCTTCCGAGCGGGGGGGTTTCACAGATACGCAGTATTTT. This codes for CASRSSERGGFTDTQYF.

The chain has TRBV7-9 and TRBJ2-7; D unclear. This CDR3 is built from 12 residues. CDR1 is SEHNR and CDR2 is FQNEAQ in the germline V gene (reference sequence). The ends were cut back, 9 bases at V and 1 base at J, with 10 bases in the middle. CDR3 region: CASRGSSYEQYF. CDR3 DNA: TGTGCCAGTCGCGGATCTTCCTACGAGCAGTACTTC. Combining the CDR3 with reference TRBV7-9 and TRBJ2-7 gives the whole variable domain DTGVSQNPRHKITKRGQNVTFRCDPISEHNRLYWYRQTLGQGPEFLTYFQNEAQLEKSRLLSDRFSAERPKGSFSTLEIQRTEQGDSAMYLCASRGSSYEQYFGPGTRLTVT.

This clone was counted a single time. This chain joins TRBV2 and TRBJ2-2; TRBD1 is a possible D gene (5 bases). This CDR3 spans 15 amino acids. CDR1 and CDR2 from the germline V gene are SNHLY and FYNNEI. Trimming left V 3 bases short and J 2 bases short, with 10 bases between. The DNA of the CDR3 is TGTGCCAGCAGTGAGGCAGGGTTCAACACCGGGGAGCTGTTTTTT. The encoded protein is CASSEAGFNTGELFF.

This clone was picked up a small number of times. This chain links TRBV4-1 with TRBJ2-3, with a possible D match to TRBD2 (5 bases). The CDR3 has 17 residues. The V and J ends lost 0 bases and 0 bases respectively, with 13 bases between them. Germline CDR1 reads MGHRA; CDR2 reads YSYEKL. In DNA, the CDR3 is TGCGCCAGCAGCCAAGAAGGTTCGCGGGCTAGCACAGATACGCAGTATTTT. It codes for CASSQEGSRASTDTQYF.

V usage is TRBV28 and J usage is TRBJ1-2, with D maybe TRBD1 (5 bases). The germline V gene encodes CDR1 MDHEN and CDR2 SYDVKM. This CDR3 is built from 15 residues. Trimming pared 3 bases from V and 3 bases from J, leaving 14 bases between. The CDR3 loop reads CASSFGGMRDYGYTF. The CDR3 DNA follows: TGTGCCAGCAGTTTTGGGGGGATGAGAGACTATGGCTACACCTTC.

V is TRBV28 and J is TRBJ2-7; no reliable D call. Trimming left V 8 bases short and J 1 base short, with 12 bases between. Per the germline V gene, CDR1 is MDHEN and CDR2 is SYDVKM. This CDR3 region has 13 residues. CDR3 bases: TGTGCCAGCGGCCCTGAAAGATCCTACGAGCAGTACTTC. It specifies CASGPERSYEQYF.

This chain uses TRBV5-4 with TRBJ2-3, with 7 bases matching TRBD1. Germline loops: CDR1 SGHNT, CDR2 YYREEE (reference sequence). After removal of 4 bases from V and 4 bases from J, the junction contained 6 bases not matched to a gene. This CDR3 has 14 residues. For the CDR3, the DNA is TGTGCCAGCAGCCCGACAGGGAACTCAGATACGCAGTATTTT. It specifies CASSPTGNSDTQYF.

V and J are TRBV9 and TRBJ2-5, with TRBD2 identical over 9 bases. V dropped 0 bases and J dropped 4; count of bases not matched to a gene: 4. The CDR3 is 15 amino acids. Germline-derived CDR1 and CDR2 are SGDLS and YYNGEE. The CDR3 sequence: CASSVGAAGGETQYF. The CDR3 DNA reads TGTGCCAGCAGCGTAGGAGCAGCGGGGGGAGAGACCCAGTACTTC. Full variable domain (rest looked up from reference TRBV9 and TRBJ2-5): DSGVTQTPKHLITATGQRVTLRCSPRSGDLSVYWYQQSLDQGLQFLIQYYNGEERAKGNILERFSAQQFPDLHSELNLSSLELGDSALYFCASSVGAAGGETQYFGPGTRLLVL.

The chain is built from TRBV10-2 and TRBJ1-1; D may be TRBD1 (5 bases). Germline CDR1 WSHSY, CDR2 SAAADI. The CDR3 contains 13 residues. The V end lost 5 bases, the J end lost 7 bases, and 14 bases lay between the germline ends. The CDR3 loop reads CASSIDSLYEAFF. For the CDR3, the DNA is TGCGCCAGCAGTATCGACAGTCTATATGAAGCTTTCTTT.

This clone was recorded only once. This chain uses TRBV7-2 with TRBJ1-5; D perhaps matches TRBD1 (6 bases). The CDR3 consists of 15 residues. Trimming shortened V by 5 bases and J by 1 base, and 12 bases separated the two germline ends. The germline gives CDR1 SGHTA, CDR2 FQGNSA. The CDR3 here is CASSPGHPSNQPQHF. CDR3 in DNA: TGTGCCAGCAGCCCGGGACACCCGAGCAATCAGCCCCAGCATTTT.

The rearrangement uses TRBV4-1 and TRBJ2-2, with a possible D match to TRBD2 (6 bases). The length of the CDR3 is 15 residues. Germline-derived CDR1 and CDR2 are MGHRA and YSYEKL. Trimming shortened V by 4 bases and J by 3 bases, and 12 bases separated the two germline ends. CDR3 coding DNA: TGCGCCAGCAGCCCGGCTAGCGTTTACACCGGGGAGCTGTTTTTT. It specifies CASSPASVYTGELFF.

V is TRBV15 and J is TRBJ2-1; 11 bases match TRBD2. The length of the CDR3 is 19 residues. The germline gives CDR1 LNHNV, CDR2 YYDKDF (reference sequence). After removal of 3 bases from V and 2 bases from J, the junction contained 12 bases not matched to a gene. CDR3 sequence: CATSSGGRGSGGAYNEQFF. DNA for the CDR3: TGTGCCACCAGCAGCGGGGGGAGAGGTAGCGGGGGGGCCTACAATGAGCAGTTCTTC.

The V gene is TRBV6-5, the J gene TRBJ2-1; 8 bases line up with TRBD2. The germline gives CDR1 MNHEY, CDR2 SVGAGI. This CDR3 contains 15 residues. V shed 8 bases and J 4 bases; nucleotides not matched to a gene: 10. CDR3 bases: TGTGCCAGCCTCCCCGCGGCGGGGGGATACAATGAGCAGTTCTTC. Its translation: CASLPAAGGYNEQFF.

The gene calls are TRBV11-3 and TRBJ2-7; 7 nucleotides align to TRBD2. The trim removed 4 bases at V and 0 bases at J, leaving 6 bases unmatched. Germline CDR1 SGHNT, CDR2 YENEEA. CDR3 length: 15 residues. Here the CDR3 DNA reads TGTGCCAGCAGCTCGGGGGGACCTGCCTCCTACGAGCAGTACTTC. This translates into CASSSGGPASYEQYF. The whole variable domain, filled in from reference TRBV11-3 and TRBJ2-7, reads EAGVVQSPRYKIIEKKQPVAFWCNPISGHNTLYWYLQNLGQGPELLIRYENEEAVDDSQLPKDRFSAERLKGVDSTLKIQPAELGDSAVYLCASSSGGPASYEQYFGPGTRLTVT.

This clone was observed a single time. CDR3 DNA sequence: TGTGCCAGCACCAAATTCGGGACTAATGAAAAACTGTTTTTT. Its protein is CASTKFGTNEKLFF. This chain links TRBV27 with TRBJ1-4; D is undetermined. Germline lookup yields CDR1 MNHEY and CDR2 SMNVEV (reference sequence). This CDR3 spans 14 amino acids. V gave up 7 bases and J gave up 2 bases, with 11 bases separating them.